This T cell receptor (beta chain) is drawn from a study of cytomegalovirus exposure and HLA in healthy donors. As for this clone: The antigen remains unidentified.

The CDR3 totals 16 residues. Germline V gene data show CDR1 as LGHNA and CDR2 as YNFKEQ. V was clipped by 4 bases and J by 6 bases; unmatched bases: 7. Study conclusions and caveats: Cytomegalovirus association was listed for 150 or so TCR beta chains. Roughly even sequencing depth across donors was the assumption behind the presence/absence analyses. At a 0.05 false discovery rate, a later analysis found over 15,000 TCR beta sequences to be associated with HLA alleles.

It was with 60 Vbeta and 13 Jbeta primers that the PCR ran. Sequencing was performed with immunoSEQ multiplex PCR; in TCRdb, only in-frame clones are kept and a portion is missing. This sample has over 200,000 clones, with around 73% found just once. The J gene is TRBJ2-1, the V gene TRBV4-2, with TRBD2 matching 12 bases. Material for sequencing was PBMCs. The clonotype was recovered from a male donor in good health and CMV-seronegative. Here the CDR3 DNA reads TGTGCCAGCAGCCTGATGACTAGCGGGAGCGGCAATGAGCAGTTCTTC. Protein sequence: CASSLMTSGSGNEQFF.